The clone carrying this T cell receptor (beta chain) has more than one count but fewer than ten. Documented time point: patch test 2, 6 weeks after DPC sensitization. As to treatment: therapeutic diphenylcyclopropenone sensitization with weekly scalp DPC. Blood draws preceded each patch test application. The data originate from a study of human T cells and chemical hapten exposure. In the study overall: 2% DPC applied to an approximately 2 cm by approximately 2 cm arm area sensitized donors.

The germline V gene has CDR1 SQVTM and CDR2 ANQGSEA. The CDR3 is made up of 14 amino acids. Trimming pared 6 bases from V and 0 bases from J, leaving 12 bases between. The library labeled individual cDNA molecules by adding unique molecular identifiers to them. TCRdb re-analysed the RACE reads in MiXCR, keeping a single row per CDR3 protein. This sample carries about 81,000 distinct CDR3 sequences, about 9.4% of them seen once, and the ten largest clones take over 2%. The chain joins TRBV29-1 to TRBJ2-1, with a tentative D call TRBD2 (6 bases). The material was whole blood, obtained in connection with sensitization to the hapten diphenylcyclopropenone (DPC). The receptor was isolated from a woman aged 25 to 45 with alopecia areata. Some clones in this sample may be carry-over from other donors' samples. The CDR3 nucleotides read TGCAGCGTAGAGCGGGTCAGCTCCTACAATGAGCAGTTCTTC. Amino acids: CSVERVSSYNEQFF.